A single T cell receptor (beta chain) is shown here with its context. Its cognate antigen has yet to be identified. No qualities accompany the bases; no much larger clone lies one base away. Library prep was done by the immunoSEQ multiplex PCR assay. A mixture of 60 forward primers for TCR Vbeta segments and 13 reverse primers for TCR Jbeta segments was used in the multiplex PCR. The CDR3 region of rearranged TCR beta genes was amplified from genomic DNA by a multiplex PCR assay. Amplified TCR beta libraries were sequenced as 87-base-pair reads on the Illumina HiSeq System. In the authors' own workflow: Across the roughly 600 repertoires, a later analysis counted some 81 million unique TCR beta chains, roughly 11 million of which were shared by at least two donors. A nearest-neighbor algorithm error-corrected the raw reads and collapsed the reads into unique sequences, merging closely related sequences to remove PCR and sequencing errors. To assign V, D and J gene segments, CDR3 sequences were aligned to IMGT reference sequences. For a sequence to be retained, at least a six-nucleotide match to both a V gene segment and a J gene segment was required. Rearrangements were classified as productive when the CDR3 lacked stop codons and remained in frame with V and J, and all other rearrangements were classified as non-productive. Following IMGT convention, CDR3 was defined as the stretch from the second conserved V-encoded cysteine up to the conserved J-encoded phenylalanine. In an earlier analysis of roughly 610 of the donors, sequences lacking an unambiguous match to a single V gene segment were excluded. An earlier analysis of several hundred of the donors called V segments functional above 56.7% productive rearrangements and segregating when the between-donor standard deviation exceeded 5%. A statistical classification framework was built for diagnosing cytomegalovirus status from the catalog of TCR beta chain sequences. A later analysis assigned V and J genes by comparing TCR nucleotide sequences with IMGT/GENE-DB human TR gene sequences. In a later analysis, CDR3 sequences and most-parsimonious VDJ recombination scenarios were assigned using the TCRdist pipeline. In a later analysis, each TCR beta chain was defined by its CDR3 amino acid sequence together with its V-gene family, and reads without a unique V-gene family were excluded. A later analysis removed 600 or so highly shared, low-generation-probability nucleotide sequences to deal with suspected cross-contamination and a sequencing artifact. In a later analysis, a clonal expansion index for each public chain was calculated from normalized within-repertoire ranks of inferred template counts. In a later analysis, generation probabilities were computed using a VDJ recombination model fitted to out-of-frame rearrangements, and the results were checked against IGoR. A later analysis scored TCR-TCR, TCR-HLA and TCR-CMV co-occurrence with hypergeometric tests, applying a repertoire-size bias correction to TCR pairs. In a later analysis, false discovery rates were estimated by permuting HLA or CMV assignments 20 times. In a later analysis, co-occurring TCRs were grouped with DBSCAN, and TCRdist sequence similarity was added when clustering was performed within HLA-allele-positive subsets. Repertoires with fewer than 30,000 or more than 120,000 public chains were left out of co-occurrence clustering, as were a handful of repertoires with anomalous nucleotide sharing. TCRdb stores this immuneACCESS table with in-frame sequences only. Part of the clones is absent; in the studies checked, under half of the shortfall reflects unresolved V genes, and no reason is known for the rest. The V and J calls and the clone size are those of that table, but D and trimming were determined from the DNA. Within this sample are some 77,000 clones, with approximately 71% of them counted one time only. Roughly 7.1% of the sample goes to the ten largest clones.

This sample was taken from a study of cytomegalovirus exposure and HLA in healthy donors (dated by TCRdb to 2017 to 2019). About the investigation overall: An earlier analysis of 550 to 700 of the donors reported approximately 300 Gb of sequence data and roughly 100 million unique TCR beta sequences from 150 million to 200 million T cells. Alongside the repertoire data, information on donor age, sex, ethnicity and CMV serostatus was compiled. All discovery cohort repertoires had been generated on a single sequencing platform. HLA typing included class I and class II loci at four-digit resolution. An earlier analysis of about 600 of the donors used high-throughput TCR beta sequencing to judge whether each TCR beta V gene segment behaved as functional or pseudogenic. Among 300 to 500 genotyped donors of the cohort, an average of around 220,000 unique TCR beta nucleotide sequences was sequenced per donor, of which about 18% were non-productive. Roughly 300 gigabases of sequencing data and approximately 84 million unique TCR sequences were included in an early release covering about 600 HLA-typed donors. To predict cytomegalovirus infection status, the study combined high-throughput TCR immunosequencing, statistical association of individual TCRs with disease status, and machine learning. A separate validation cohort of 100 to 150 different subjects was used in addition to the roughly 670-subject first cohort. A later analysis re-examined previously published TCR beta repertoires from over 500 donors and added high-resolution HLA genotyping to investigate patterns of TCR occurrence. Four or five DR-DQ haplotypes were handled as single units for association and clustering because linkage in the cohort was strong. Among the roughly 400 genotyped donors, around 81% belonged to the genetic ancestry cluster associated with self-reported Caucasian donors. Genome-wide SNP genotypes for about three fifths of the roughly 700 donors were used in a later genetic analysis, which treated that subset as a discovery cohort. Rather than drawing on any new phenotypic data, the later analysis identified candidate immune exposures from TCR beta sequences and the way those sequences occurred across donors. The T cell repertoires of several hundred subjects were profiled by immunosequencing and related to cytomegalovirus serostatus. The number of donors typed differed by locus, with roughly 629-640 for A, B, C, DRB1 and DQB1, around 520 for DQA1, 600 to 610 for DPA1, and some 450 for DPB1. The aim of the study was to test whether cataloging public T cell receptors could identify signatures of past pathogen exposure.

The cohort was made up of 650 to 700 healthy bone marrow donors. At the time of sampling, every cohort member was nominally healthy, though immune exposures that went unrecorded were likely present. The donor was CMV seronegative and was included in the group of a few hundred seronegative cohort members. Each donor provided a peripheral blood sample, and peripheral blood mononuclear cells were used for TCR beta sequencing. Genomic DNA was extracted from the blood cell samples with the Qiagen DNeasy Blood Extraction Kit. What the work shows at the level of the full study, not this receptor alone: In a later analysis, the rate of TCR association differed among HLA loci, with DRB1 alleles having the most associated TCRs and HLA-C alleles having the fewest. In this cohort, only TCR beta chains were sequenced, and detectable features were limited by the absence of alpha or paired-chain data. In vitro tests confirmed that three of the cytomegalovirus-associated TCR beta chains recognize cytomegalovirus antigens. In a later genetic analysis, a missense DCLRE1C variant was associated with V-gene and J-gene trimming of TCR beta chains, and the association was replicated in an independent cohort. The authors suggested that the approach could potentially be extended to other disease states and immunological phenotypes. Roughly uniform sequencing depth across donors was assumed in presence/absence analyses, although this assumption may not hold. Compared with equally common non-associated chains, HLA-associated TCR beta chains in a later analysis were more clonally expanded and had lower generation probabilities. Because counts were too low, seventeen rarely observed V segments, including chromosome 9 orphons, were excluded from the earlier analysis of 587 of the donors. According to a later analysis, parvovirus B19, influenza, CMV and Epstein-Barr virus appeared linked to several top co-occurrence clusters. Most CMV-associated TCR beta chains appeared to be HLA-restricted in a later analysis, and the HLA associations seemed to be driven largely by CMV exposure. The classifier was reported to diagnose cytomegalovirus status with high specificity and sensitivity in both the original and validation cohorts. CMV serostatus was the only immune exposure information available for the cohort. In a later genetic analysis, fewer N-insertions in productive TCRs were reported among donors in an Asian-associated ancestry cluster than the approximately 670-donor mean. Correlated functional status among segregating V segments might reflect linkage disequilibrium, but an unknown experimental factor could not be ruled out. The study listed 150 to 200 TCR beta chains as associated with cytomegalovirus. Because HLA typing was missing for some donors at each locus, association tests included only the typed subset. Across donors, most TCR sequences were observed very rarely, whereas some public TCRs were present in many individuals. At a false discovery rate of 0.05, a later analysis linked 15,000 to 20,000 TCR beta sequences to specific HLA alleles. A cluster of highly shared sequence variants was judged likely to be a technical artifact of the sequencing pipeline. When HLA alleles, especially DR and DQ, strongly co-occurred, TCR associations were difficult to assign to individual alleles. Broadly in line with IMGT annotations, most TCR beta V segments showed up in productive rearrangements about 90% or about 30% of the time in an earlier analysis of approximately 640 of the donors. A further reported finding was that TCR beta sequences accurately predicted the HLA-A and HLA-B alleles for most subjects in the first cohort.

The specimen was PBMCs. The clonotype comes from a woman aged 40 to 50 in good health and CMV-seronegative.

In nucleotides, the sequence is TGCGCCAGCAGCCCGAGGACAGCGAGGTCAGATACGCAGTATTTT. Translated, this gives CASSPRTARSDTQYF. This chain is built from TRBV5-1 and TRBJ2-3, and possibly TRBD1, on 6 matching bases. CDR1 and CDR2 were assigned from the germline V gene as SGHRS and YFSETQ. The cysteine opens and the phenylalanine closes a CDR3 of 15 amino acids. CDR3 DNA is the only sequence kept; it has 45 bases, read in frame from the first base. V is reduced by 4 bases and J by 4 bases, leaving a spacing of 16 bases between them. With the portions outside the CDR3 filled from the reference TRBV5-1 and TRBJ2-3 genes, the complete variable region becomes KAGVTQTPRYLIKTRGQQVTLSCSPISGHRSVSWYQQTPGQGLQFLFEYFSETQRNKGNFPGRFSGRQFSNSRSEMNVSTLELGDSALYLCASSPRTARSDTQYFGPGTRLTVL.